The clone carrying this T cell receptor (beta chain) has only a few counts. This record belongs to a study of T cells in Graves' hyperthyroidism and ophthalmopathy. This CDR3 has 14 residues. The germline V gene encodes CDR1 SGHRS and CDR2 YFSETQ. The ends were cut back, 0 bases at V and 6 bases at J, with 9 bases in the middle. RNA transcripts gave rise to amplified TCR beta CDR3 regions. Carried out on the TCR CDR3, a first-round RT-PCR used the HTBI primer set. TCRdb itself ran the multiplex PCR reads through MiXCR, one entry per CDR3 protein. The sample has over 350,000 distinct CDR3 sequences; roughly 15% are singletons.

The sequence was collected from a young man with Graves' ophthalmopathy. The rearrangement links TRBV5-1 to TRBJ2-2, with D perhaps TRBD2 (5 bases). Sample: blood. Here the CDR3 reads CASSLGTGSGELFF. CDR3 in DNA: TGCGCCAGCAGCTTGGGGACGGGGTCCGGGGAGCTGTTTTTT.